Each of the 21 T cell receptor beta chains below was sequenced from the same sample in a study of T cell changes during pregnancy in multiple sclerosis (dated by TCRdb to between 2017 and 2020). Library generation was performed with the immunoSEQ multiplex PCR assay. TCRdb holds this immuneACCESS table with in-frame rearrangements only. Some clones are missing; in checked studies, unresolved V genes explain under half, and the rest has no known cause. The sample records just over 50,000 clones, roughly 90% of which are singletons. The ten top clones hold approximately 0.6% of the sample. The sequencing here drew on CD4+ T cells from peripheral blood mononuclear cells, taken after pregnancy. Source of these receptors: a female donor with multiple sclerosis, enrolled in a pregnancy study.

The chain recombines TRBV10-3 with TRBJ2-7, with 8 bases lining up with TRBD2. The CDR3 spans 14 residues. Germline-derived CDR1 and CDR2 are ENHRY and SYGVKD. With 6 bases clipped from V and 0 bases from J, the junction kept 4 bases outside the gene matches. The CDR3 region has the DNA TGTGCCATCAGCCGCGGGGGGAGCTCCTACGAGCAGTACTTC. Amino acid sequence: CAISRGGSSYEQYF.

The rearrangement uses TRBV6-5 and TRBJ2-5, with a tentative D call TRBD1 (6 bases). The V and J ends lost 0 bases and 1 base respectively, with 6 bases between them. The CDR3 runs to 14 residues. Germline V lookup: CDR1 MNHEY, CDR2 SVGAGI. The CDR3 bases are TGTGCCAGCAGTTACTCGGACAGCCAAGAGACCCAGTACTTC. It is translated as CASSYSDSQETQYF.

The chain recombines TRBV6-1 with TRBJ2-7; TRBD2 agrees at 7 bases. CDR3 length: 13 amino acids. V dropped 7 bases and J dropped 3; count of bases not matched to a gene: 6. Germline V gene lookup returns CDR1 MNHNS and CDR2 SASEGT. DNA for the CDR3: TGTGCCAGCAATGGGGGGGTCTACTACGAGCAGTACTTC. This sequence encodes CASNGGVYYEQYF.

The CDR3 DNA sequence: TGTGCCAGCAGCCCCCGACTAGCGGGTACAGATACGCAGTATTTT. Translated, it gives CASSPRLAGTDTQYF. The rearrangement links TRBV7-2 to TRBJ2-3; 10 positions match TRBD2. The J segment lost 3 bases and the V segment lost 5 bases, leaving 5 bases of the junction unmatched. Germline V gene lookup returns CDR1 SGHTA and CDR2 FQGNSA. The CDR3 is 15 residues long.

The gene calls are TRBV28 and TRBJ2-1; the match to TRBD2 covers 10 bases. The CDR3 is 13 amino acids. Trimming took 10 bases from V and 4 from J; bases not matched to a gene: 4. The germline V gene encodes CDR1 MDHEN and CDR2 SYDVKM. This CDR3 reads CATLAGAYNEQFF. The CDR3, as DNA: TGTGCCACTCTAGCGGGAGCGTACAATGAGCAGTTCTTC.

This chain uses TRBV6-5 with TRBJ1-5, with D maybe TRBD1 (6 bases). The germline gives CDR1 MNHEY, CDR2 SVGAGI. Trimming took off 5 bases at V and 12 bases at J, with 23 bases between the two ends. The CDR3 totals 15 residues. The CDR3, as DNA: TGTGCCAGCAGTAAGACAGGCATGGATTATAACATCCAGCATTTT. Protein: CASSKTGMDYNIQHF.

V usage is TRBV7-2 and J usage is TRBJ2-1; a possible D gene is TRBD2 (5 bases). CDR3 size: 15 residues. V was clipped by 0 bases and J by 10 bases, with 16 bases between them. Germline CDR1 and CDR2: SGHTA and FQGNSA. CDR3 sequence (DNA): TGTGCCAGCAGCTTAGCTGAGCGCGCTACGGGGGAGCAGTTCTTC. This encodes CASSLAERATGEQFF.

The genes are TRBV6-1 and TRBJ2-2; D call uncertain. The CDR3 contains 15 residues. Germline CDR1 and CDR2: MNHNS and SASEGT. Trimming removed 1 base from V and 1 base from J, with 7 bases in between. The CDR3: CASSEVRGNTGELFF. Here the CDR3 DNA reads TGTGCCAGCAGTGAAGTCCGAGGGAACACCGGGGAGCTGTTTTTT.

This clone came up once. The chain carries TRBV9 and TRBJ2-3; 7 bases map to TRBD2. This CDR3 spans 15 amino acids. The ends lost 4 bases at V and 0 bases at J; junction bases unmatched: 5. Looked up from germline, CDR1 is SGDLS and CDR2 is YYNGEE. CDR3 residues: CASSRLAASTDTQYF. CDR3 sequence (DNA): TGTGCCAGCAGCCGACTAGCAGCTAGCACAGATACGCAGTATTTT.

The chain couples TRBV7-2 to TRBJ1-1; possibly TRBD1 for D (5 bases). V was cut by 5 bases and J by 2 bases, with 12 bases left in between. Germline CDR1 and CDR2: SGHTA and FQGNSA. The CDR3 totals 14 residues. Here the CDR3 DNA reads TGTGCCAGCAGCATACAGGTAACCAACACTGAAGCTTTCTTT. It yields the protein CASSIQVTNTEAFF. Full variable domain (outside the CDR3, taken from reference TRBV7-2 and TRBJ1-1): GAGVSQSPSNKVTEKGKDVELRCDPISGHTALYWYRQSLGQGLEFLIYFQGNSAPDKSGLPSDRFSAERTGGSVSTLTIQRTQQEDSAVYLCASSIQVTNTEAFFGQGTRLTVV.

This clone was recorded a few times. The gene calls are TRBV7-9 and TRBJ1-4; 8 bases line up with TRBD1. Germline V gene lookup returns CDR1 SEHNR and CDR2 FQNEAQ (reference sequence). V was pared by 5 bases and J by 3 bases, with 8 bases of the junction left unmatched. This CDR3 contains 16 residues. The DNA for the CDR3 is TGTGCCAGCAGCCCTACAGGGGGAGGGTCTAATGAAAAACTGTTTTTT. This codes for CASSPTGGGSNEKLFF.

The chain joins TRBV28 to TRBJ1-2; 9 bases are a match to TRBD1. This CDR3 contains 14 residues. V trimming: 5 bases; J trimming: 4 bases; junction bases outside the gene matches: 5. Germline V gene sequence: CDR1 MDHEN, CDR2 SYDVKM. The CDR3 sequence: CASSPTGGRYGYTF. Written as DNA, the CDR3 is TGTGCCAGCAGTCCGACAGGGGGACGCTATGGCTACACCTTC.

The J gene is TRBJ2-3, the V gene TRBV5-1, with 11 bases aligning to TRBD2. The CDR3 totals 19 residues. CDR1 and CDR2 (germline): SGHRS, YFSETQ. V lost 2 bases to trimming and J lost 0 bases; unmatched junction nucleotides: 11. The CDR3 DNA reads as TGCGCCAGCAGCTTCGGGACTAGCGGAGGCCCTACTAGCACAGATACGCAGTATTTT. Translated, it gives CASSFGTSGGPTSTDTQYF.

The rearrangement joins TRBV28 to TRBJ1-1; no firm D call. Trimming took off 2 bases at V and 3 bases at J, with 19 bases between the two ends. CDR1 MDHEN and CDR2 SYDVKM come from the germline V gene. The CDR3 is made up of 17 amino acids. In DNA, the CDR3 is TGTGCCAGCAGTTTACGGGGAGGGCAGATTCCGGACACTGAAGCTTTCTTT. Encoded protein: CASSLRGGQIPDTEAFF.

The CDR3 sequence: CASSQGGSGGSYEQYF. The CDR3 DNA reads TGCGCCAGCAGCCAAGGTGGCTCGGGAGGCTCCTACGAGCAGTACTTC. The chain links TRBV4-3 to TRBJ2-7, with 7 bases fitting TRBD2. This CDR3 has 16 amino acids. Per the germline V gene, CDR1 is LGHNA and CDR2 is YSLEER. V lost 1 base and J lost 0; bases outside the gene matches: 6.

V is TRBV9 and J is TRBJ1-1, with 8 bases lining up with TRBD1. J was trimmed by 6 bases and V by 3 bases; bases with no gene match: 4. Germline-derived CDR1 and CDR2 are SGDLS and YYNGEE. There are 13 residues in the CDR3. The CDR3 sequence: CASSAATGAEAFF. The CDR3 DNA reads as TGTGCCAGCAGCGCAGCGACAGGGGCTGAAGCTTTCTTT.

V usage is TRBV5-6 and J usage is TRBJ2-7, with 12 positions matching TRBD1. J gave up 6 bases and V 4 bases, and 11 bases lay outside the gene matches. This CDR3 comprises 16 residues. The V gene's germline CDR1 is SGHDT and CDR2 YYEEEE. The CDR3 region is CASSKPPGQGAGEQYF. For the CDR3, the DNA is TGTGCCAGCAGCAAACCTCCGGGACAGGGGGCAGGCGAGCAGTACTTC.

V gene TRBV5-8 combines with J gene TRBJ1-5; D perhaps matches TRBD1 (6 bases). Between the trimmed V and J ends, which lost 3 bases and 0 bases, there was a span of 10 bases. Germline values: CDR1 SGHTS, CDR2 YDEGEE. The CDR3 consists of 15 residues. In DNA, the CDR3 is TGTGCCAGCAGCTCCCAGGGGTATAGCAATCAGCCCCAGCATTTT. Its translation is CASSSQGYSNQPQHF.

In its sample, this clone was seen once. The CDR3 protein is CASRPSEWGETQYF. CDR3 DNA: TGTGCCAGCAGGCCTAGCGAGTGGGGAGAGACCCAGTACTTC. The chain employs TRBV2 and TRBJ2-5; D is perhaps TRBD2 (6 bases). Germline V gives CDR1 SNHLY, CDR2 FYNNEI. The CDR3 is 14 amino acids. The V end was cut by 6 bases, the J end by 4 bases, with 15 bases between.

V and J are TRBV5-1 and TRBJ1-3; tentatively, D is TRBD1 (5 bases). Trimming shortened V by 1 base and J by 7 bases, and 9 bases separated the two germline ends. CDR3 length equals 13 residues. Germline CDR1 and CDR2: SGHRS and YFSETQ. The CDR3 spells CASSLPGANTIYF. In DNA, the CDR3 is TGCGCCAGCAGCTTGCCTGGGGCCAACACCATATATTTT.

The sample holds one count of this clone. The rearrangement links TRBV9 to TRBJ2-1; 12 bases line up with TRBD2. CDR1 SGDLS and CDR2 YYNGEE come from the germline V gene. The CDR3 length is 15 residues. V trimming: 1 base; J trimming: 8 bases; junction bases outside the gene matches: 4. The CDR3 region is CASSVLAGGPDEQFF. The CDR3 DNA is TGTGCCAGCAGCGTACTAGCGGGAGGGCCGGATGAGCAGTTCTTC.